These 25 T cell receptor beta chains originate from one sample sequenced in a study of identical twins. TCRdb called the 5' RACE reads again in MiXCR, with one record for every CDR3 protein. The table lists around 670,000 distinct CDR3 sequences, over 5% of them singletons, with roughly 2% in the top ten. The sample comprised naive T cells sorted from blood. These receptors came from a man aged 18-30 years in good health.

This clonotype was seen repeatedly, ten times or more. This chain joins TRBV6-2 or TRBV6-3 and TRBJ1-6, with unresolved D. Per the germline V gene, CDR1 is MNHEY and CDR2 is SVGEGT. V dropped 2 bases and J dropped 10 bases, with 3 bases sitting between them. There are 11 residues in the CDR3. CDR3 sequence (DNA): TGTGCCAGCAGTTACGGCTCACCCCTCCACTTT. Translation gives CASSYGSPLHF.

This clonotype has a count of ten or more. The V and J genes are TRBV6-2 or TRBV6-3 and TRBJ2-7; no reliable D call. V was trimmed by 6 bases and J by 2 bases, leaving 11 bases between them. Germline CDR1 is MNHEY and CDR2 is SVGEGT. The CDR3 has 13 residues. In DNA form, the CDR3 reads TGTGCCAGCAGAAAGACCGATACCTACGAGCAGTACGTC. Encoded protein: CASRKTDTYEQYV.

This clonotype was observed many times. V usage is TRBV12-3 or TRBV12-4 and J usage is TRBJ2-1, with D uncertain. The V end was cut by 3 bases, the J end by 7 bases, with 7 bases between. The CDR3 totals 12 residues. As DNA, the CDR3 is TGTGCCAGCAGTTTCCGAAGGAATGAGCAGTTCTTC. It translates to CASSFRRNEQFF.

The V and J genes are TRBV18 and TRBJ2-7; 10 nucleotides align to TRBD2. CDR1 and CDR2 from the germline V gene are KGHSH and LQKENI. The V segment lost 2 bases and the J segment 5 bases; nucleotides outside the gene matches: 6. The CDR3 loop spans 15 amino acids. The CDR3 spells CASSPTGTSAHEQYF. CDR3 sequence (DNA): TGTGCCAGCTCACCAACCGGGACTAGCGCACACGAGCAGTACTTC.

This clonotype was seen many times. This chain links TRBV29-1 with TRBJ2-7, with D perhaps TRBD1 (7 bases). V lost 4 bases to trimming and J lost 4 bases, with 17 bases between them. The CDR3 contains 14 residues. CDR1 and CDR2 from the germline V gene are SQVTM and ANQGSEA. CDR3 protein: CSVVRRDSRYEQYF. CDR3 in DNA: TGCAGCGTTGTAAGGAGGGACAGCAGGTACGAGCAGTACTTC.

At least ten counts were recorded for this clonotype. The rearrangement joins TRBV28 to TRBJ2-3, with 8 nucleotides matching TRBD1. With 0 bases clipped from V and 2 bases from J, the junction kept 7 bases outside the gene matches. This CDR3 has 17 residues. The germline V gene encodes CDR1 MDHEN and CDR2 SYDVKM. This CDR3 is CASSLWTGERDTDTQYF. The CDR3 nucleotides read TGTGCCAGCAGTTTATGGACAGGGGAGAGGGACACAGATACGCAGTATTTT. The full variable domain, rest sourced from reference TRBV28 and TRBJ2-3, is DVKVTQSSRYLVKRTGEKVFLECVQDMDHENMFWYRQDPGLGLRLIYFSYDVKMKEKGDIPEGYSVSREKKERFSLILESASTNQTSMYLCASSLWTGERDTDTQYFGPGTRLTVL.

Details on this clonotype: Here the CDR3 omits its conserved ending phenylalanine or tryptophan, so a read error is the likely source. The DNA is left out, because the CDR3 cannot be placed on it with certainty; the CDR3 is given as TCRdb lists it. The genes are TRBV18 and TRBJ1-1; TRBD1 is the table's D call, not checked against the DNA. A total of 8 residues make up the CDR3, ends included. Germline CDR1 reads KGHSH; CDR2 reads LQKENI. The CDR3 reads CASSPGAI.

This clonotype was recorded a few times. The chain couples TRBV12-3 or TRBV12-4 to TRBJ2-3; D is ambiguous. The V end was cut by 2 bases, the J end by 4 bases, with 10 bases between. The CDR3 is 14 amino acids. CDR3 region: CASSLLVSADTQYF. CDR3 coding DNA: TGTGCCAGCAGTTTACTCGTAAGCGCAGATACGCAGTATTTT.

The J gene is TRBJ2-7, the V gene TRBV3-1; no definite D call. CDR3 length equals 12 residues. V was shortened by 1 base and J by 4 bases, with 5 bases between the two germline ends. Germline lookup yields CDR1 LGHDT and CDR2 YNNKEL (reference sequence). The CDR3 DNA reads TGTGCCAGCAGCCAAGGAACGTACGAGCAGTACGTC. Residues: CASSQGTYEQYV.

This clonotype was detected many times. DNA of the CDR3: TGTGCCAGCAGCCTGTGGGACAGGGCTGGAAACACCATATATTTT. Protein product: CASSLWDRAGNTIYF. J is TRBJ1-3 and V is TRBV9, with 9 positions matching TRBD1. J lost 2 bases, V lost 4 bases, and 4 bases had no gene match. This CDR3 contains 15 residues. Germline CDR1 and CDR2: SGDLS and YYNGEE.

This chain connects TRBV4-3 to TRBJ2-7, with D possibly being TRBD2 (5 bases). Between the trimmed V and J ends, which lost 1 base and 4 bases, there was a span of 14 bases. CDR3 length: 15 residues. Looked up from germline, CDR1 is LGHNA and CDR2 is YSLEER. The CDR3 DNA is TGCGCCAGCAGCCAAGTGAGGGATTATCCTTACGAGCAGTACTTC. Translating it yields CASSQVRDYPYEQYF.

In its sample, this clonotype was seen a few times. The chain links TRBV7-9 to TRBJ1-1; D call uncertain. From germline, CDR1 is SEHNR and CDR2 FQNEAQ (reference sequence). The CDR3 runs to 13 residues. V shed 4 bases and J shed 7 bases, with 13 bases lying between them. CDR3 in amino acids: CASSYSNPLEAFF. The CDR3 nucleotides read TGTGCCAGCAGCTATAGCAACCCGCTTGAAGCTTTCTTT.

V is TRBV24-1 and J is TRBJ2-5, with TRBD1 identical over 7 bases. Trimming cost V 5 bases and J 4 bases; bases outside gene matches: 9. Germline V gene data show CDR1 as KGHDR and CDR2 as SFDVKD. The CDR3 length is 15 residues. The CDR3 loop is CATSARRQGGETQYF. CDR3 DNA sequence: TGTGCCACCAGTGCCCGCCGACAGGGTGGAGAGACCCAGTACTTC.

This clonotype was recorded many times. This chain joins TRBV29-1 and TRBJ2-3; D remains ambiguous. The CDR3 is 14 residues long. V lost 2 bases and J 5 bases, leaving 14 bases between the germline ends. Germline values: CDR1 SQVTM, CDR2 ANQGSEA. DNA for the CDR3: TGCAGCGTTGAACGGCTAGGAATGGAAGATACGCAGTATTTT. The encoded protein is CSVERLGMEDTQYF.

This sequence joins TRBV4-3 and TRBJ2-7; 8 bases match TRBD2. Germline CDR1 reads LGHNA; CDR2 reads YSLEER. The CDR3 is 16 residues long. V lost 0 bases to trimming and J lost 2 bases; unmatched junction nucleotides: 6. CDR3 nucleotides: TGCGCCAGCAGCCAAGATATGACTAGCGTAACCTACGAGCAGTACTTC. It specifies CASSQDMTSVTYEQYF.

This chain joins TRBV4-3 and TRBJ2-7, with D possibly matching TRBD1 (5 bases). The CDR3 contains 17 residues. Germline lookup yields CDR1 LGHNA and CDR2 YSLEER. V was pared by 0 bases and J by 3 bases, with 18 bases between. The CDR3 nucleotides read TGCGCCAGCAGCCAAGATTACGGCTTCAGGGAAGGCTACGAGCAGTACTTC. It codes for CASSQDYGFREGYEQYF.

This clonotype was detected many times. The chain uses TRBV9 and TRBJ2-7, with D perhaps TRBD2 (6 bases). Germline CDR1 and CDR2: SGDLS and YYNGEE. CDR3 length: 15 amino acids. The V end lost 3 bases, the J end lost 3 bases, and 16 bases lay between the germline ends. CDR3 in DNA: TGTGCCAGCAGCGCCACCGGAGGGCCGGGCTACGAGCAGTACTTC. This translates into CASSATGGPGYEQYF. Drawing the rest from reference TRBV9 and TRBJ2-7, the complete variable domain is DSGVTQTPKHLITATGQRVTLRCSPRSGDLSVYWYQQSLDQGLQFLIQYYNGEERAKGNILERFSAQQFPDLHSELNLSSLELGDSALYFCASSATGGPGYEQYFGPGTRLTVT.

J is TRBJ2-2 and V is TRBV4-1; 11 bases line up with TRBD2. The CDR3 consists of 18 residues. CDR1 is MGHRA, CDR2 YSYEKL, per germline. Trimming cost V 3 bases and J 0 bases; bases outside gene matches: 6. For the CDR3, the DNA is TGCGCCAGCAGCCAGCTAGCGGGAGGCCTTTCGAACACCGGGGAGCTGTTTTTT. Encoded protein: CASSQLAGGLSNTGELFF.

This clonotype has more than one count but fewer than ten. The chain links TRBV5-1 to TRBJ2-3; 12 bases align to TRBD1. Per germline, CDR1 SGHRS and CDR2 YFSETQ. With 4 bases clipped from V and 6 bases from J, the junction kept 6 bases outside the gene matches. This CDR3 has 15 amino acids. The CDR3 here is CASSPGTGGVDTQYF. Written as DNA, the CDR3 is TGCGCCAGCAGCCCCGGGACAGGGGGCGTCGATACGCAGTATTTT.

This clonotype was seen many times. The genes are TRBV15 and TRBJ2-3; tentatively, D is TRBD1 (6 bases). The germline V gene has CDR1 LNHNV and CDR2 YYDKDF (reference sequence). The CDR3 is 13 residues long. V lost 3 bases, J lost 6 bases, and 10 bases lay in between. CDR3 nucleotide sequence: TGTGCCACCAGCAGGAACAGGGCGGATACGCAGTATTTT. Its protein is CATSRNRADTQYF. The variable domain in full, completed from reference TRBV15 and TRBJ2-3, reads DAMVIQNPRYQVTQFGKPVTLSCSQTLNHNVMYWYQQKSSQAPKLLFHYYDKDFNNEADTPDNFQSRRPNTSFCFLDIRSPGLGDTAMYLCATSRNRADTQYFGPGTRLTVL.

At least ten counts were recorded for this clonotype. The chain links TRBV6-5 to TRBJ1-2; the D gene is possibly TRBD1 (6 bases). V lost 5 bases to trimming and J lost 5 bases, with 15 bases between them. The germline CDR1 and CDR2 sequences are MNHEY and SVGAGI. The CDR3 length is 14 residues. In DNA form, the CDR3 reads TGTGCCAGCAGTACCGAGGGGGGGAAGTATGGCTACACCTTC. Amino acid sequence: CASSTEGGKYGYTF.

This clonotype was detected many times. The CDR3 is CASSFEGMGTEAFF. The CDR3 DNA sequence: TGTGCCAGCAGTTTCGAGGGTATGGGCACTGAAGCTTTCTTT. The genes are TRBV27 and TRBJ1-1; D not resolved. The CDR3 spans 14 residues. Germline V gene lookup returns CDR1 MNHEY and CDR2 SMNVEV (reference sequence). Between the trimmed V and J ends, which lost 3 bases and 4 bases, there was a span of 12 bases.

DNA of the CDR3: TGCGCCAGCAGCAAAGGGGGGTTCGGGGCCAACGTCCTGACTTTC. This translates into CASSKGGFGANVLTF. V is TRBV5-1 and J is TRBJ2-6, with D perhaps assigned TRBD1 or TRBD2 (6 bases each). In germline, CDR1 is SGHRS, CDR2 YFSETQ. Trimming removed 4 bases at V and 4 bases at J, with 12 bases between. The CDR3 has 15 residues. The whole variable domain, filled in from reference TRBV5-1 and TRBJ2-6, reads KAGVTQTPRYLIKTRGQQVTLSCSPISGHRSVSWYQQTPGQGLQFLFEYFSETQRNKGNFPGRFSGRQFSNSRSEMNVSTLELGDSALYLCASSKGGFGANVLTFGAGSRLTVL.

This clonotype turned up a few times. V gene TRBV9 combines with J gene TRBJ2-7; 11 bases align to TRBD1. Germline lookup yields CDR1 SGDLS and CDR2 YYNGEE. This CDR3 is 15 amino acids long. J was trimmed by 5 bases and V by 0 bases; bases with no gene match: 4. CDR3 protein: CASSVGTGGRNEQYF. CDR3 DNA sequence: TGTGCCAGCAGCGTAGGGACAGGGGGCCGGAACGAGCAGTACTTC.

This clonotype was observed many times. The chain employs TRBV29-1 and TRBJ1-1, with unresolved D. In germline, CDR1 is SQVTM, CDR2 ANQGSEA. V dropped 6 bases and J dropped 7 bases, with 15 bases sitting between them. The CDR3 is 12 residues long. The CDR3, as DNA: TGCAGCGTCGGGAGCGCCGTCTATGAAGCTTTCTTT. As protein: CSVGSAVYEAFF.